This T cell receptor beta chain originates from a study of post-analysis software for immune sequencing data. In the study overall: Relapsing-remitting, secondary progressive and progressive-relapsing multiple sclerosis courses were included.

Trimming removed 1 base from V and 3 bases from J, with 10 bases in between. Germline loops: CDR1 SGHRS, CDR2 YFSETQ. This CDR3 has 14 amino acids. cDNA libraries for TCR beta contained unique molecular identifiers. The yield from approximately 1 to 10 million T cells was roughly 500,000 cDNA molecules in total. TCRdb independently ran MiXCR on the PCR reads; one entry per CDR3 protein. The sample includes under 200,000 distinct CDR3 sequences, under 40% of them seen just once. This clonotype was detected only a few times. The J gene is TRBJ1-1, the V gene TRBV5-1; tentatively, D is TRBD1 (6 bases). The receptor's source is a girl under 18 with multiple sclerosis. The starting material was blood, obtained after autologous hematopoietic stem cell transplantation. CDR3 region: CASSLTGTHTEAFF. The CDR3 nucleotides are TGCGCCAGCAGCTTGACCGGGACACACACTGAAGCTTTCTTT. Full variable domain (rest looked up from reference TRBV5-1 and TRBJ1-1): KAGVTQTPRYLIKTRGQQVTLSCSPISGHRSVSWYQQTPGQGLQFLFEYFSETQRNKGNFPGRFSGRQFSNSRSEMNVSTLELGDSALYLCASSLTGTHTEAFFGQGTRLTVV.